This entry lists 20 T cell receptor beta chains sequenced from one sample in a study of PD-1 blockade in classical Hodgkin lymphoma (dated by TCRdb to between 2020 and 2021). Taken with the paper, the label for time point translates to: cycle 2 day 1 (C2D1) of nivolumab. Every trial patient had relapsed after autologous stem cell transplantation, and cohorts A, B and C differed in prior brentuximab vedotin exposure. The library was prepared using the immunoSEQ multiplex PCR assay. In its TCRdb copy, this immuneACCESS table keeps in-frame sequences only and misses some clones. Where compared with another copy, unresolved V genes explain less than half of these, and the others have no known cause. Recorded for this sample are 150,000 or so clones; approximately 81% of them occurred a single time. The ten most abundant clones make up roughly 9.2% of the sample. Sequenced material: peripheral blood mononuclear cells (PBMCs), taken before the second cycle of nivolumab. The source of these receptors is a human donor with classical Hodgkin lymphoma.

The chain combines TRBV5-6 with TRBJ2-7; 10 bases align to TRBD1. This CDR3 has 14 amino acids. Per the germline V gene, CDR1 is SGHDT and CDR2 is YYEEEE. V was clipped by 4 bases and J by 6 bases; unmatched bases: 7. The CDR3 nucleotides are TGTGCCAGCAGCGTCCGGGACAGGGGCGCCGAGCAGTACTTC. Amino acid sequence: CASSVRDRGAEQYF.

The chain uses TRBV9 and TRBJ1-3, with no clear D. Trimming pared 4 bases from V and 8 bases from J, leaving 13 bases between. Germline V lookup: CDR1 SGDLS, CDR2 YYNGEE. CDR3 length: 13 residues. The CDR3 DNA reads TGTGCCAGCAGCTCCGGGGAAACTTACACCATATATTTT. The encoded protein is CASSSGETYTIYF.

The chain recombines TRBV19 with TRBJ1-3, with D perhaps TRBD1 (5 bases). The CDR3 loop spans 15 amino acids. The germline V gene encodes CDR1 LNHDA and CDR2 SQIVND (reference sequence). Deletions cut 6 bases from V and 4 bases from J, with 16 bases between. The CDR3 nucleotides read TGTGCCAGTAGGGGGCAGGTGGCCGGAGGAAACACCATATATTTT. Its translation is CASRGQVAGGNTIYF.

The chain uses TRBV6-6 and TRBJ1-1, with no clear D. CDR3 size: 15 residues. The germline CDR1 and CDR2 sequences are MNHNY and SVGAGI (reference sequence). With 5 bases removed from V and 0 bases from J, the gap between germline ends came to 13 bases. The CDR3 loop is CASSVSRHLNTEAFF. DNA of the CDR3: TGTGCCAGCAGTGTATCTAGACACTTGAACACTGAAGCTTTCTTT.

V gene TRBV10-3 combines with J gene TRBJ1-3, with D possibly being TRBD1 (5 bases). Germline V lookup: CDR1 ENHRY, CDR2 SYGVKD. Trimming stripped 8 bases from V and 4 bases from J, with 9 bases between. This CDR3 has 12 amino acids. CDR3 in DNA: TGTGCCATCGGGGGGTCAGGAAACACCATATATTTT. Encoded protein: CAIGGSGNTIYF.

The V gene is TRBV6-1, the J gene TRBJ1-2; D is undetermined. This CDR3 contains 13 residues. CDR1 is MNHNS and CDR2 is SASEGT in the germline V gene. V lost 2 bases to trimming and J lost 4 bases, with 8 bases between them. CDR3 protein: CASSESGSYGYTF. For the CDR3, the DNA is TGTGCCAGCAGTGAATCGGGATCCTATGGCTACACCTTC.

There are a few counts of this clone. The genes are TRBV28 and TRBJ1-3, with D possibly being TRBD1 (6 bases). Germline lookup yields CDR1 MDHEN and CDR2 SYDVKM. V shed 6 bases and J shed 3 bases, with 12 bases lying between them. CDR3 length equals 14 residues. The chain's CDR3 is CASRHRAVGNTIYF. In DNA form, the CDR3 reads TGTGCCAGCAGGCACAGGGCGGTTGGAAACACCATATATTTT.

In its sample, this clone was seen a few times. The CDR3 region has the DNA TGTGCCAGTAGTACCGCTAGGGAGCTGTTTTTT. It translates to CASSTARELFF. This chain joins TRBV19 and TRBJ2-2, with D hard to call. CDR3 length equals 11 residues. Germline V CDR1 and CDR2: LNHDA, SQIVND (reference sequence). V was shortened by 4 bases and J by 9 bases, with 6 bases between the two germline ends.

This sequence joins TRBV27 and TRBJ1-5; maybe TRBD1 (6 bases). The ends were cut back, 0 bases at V and 3 bases at J, with 18 bases in the middle. The CDR3 extends over 18 amino acids. CDR1 and CDR2 from the germline V gene are MNHEY and SMNVEV (reference sequence). The CDR3 nucleotides are TGTGCCAGCAGTTTATCCCCTTATGACAGGTGGCTCAATCAGCCCCAGCATTTT. Its translation: CASSLSPYDRWLNQPQHF.

The V and J genes are TRBV9 and TRBJ1-3; D gene ambiguous. The CDR3 runs to 15 residues. Trimming removed 0 bases at V and 0 bases at J, with 7 bases between. Germline lookup yields CDR1 SGDLS and CDR2 YYNGEE. Here the CDR3 reads CASSVAARSGNTIYF. DNA for the CDR3: TGTGCCAGCAGCGTAGCCGCCCGCTCTGGAAACACCATATATTTT.

The rearrangement uses TRBV4-3 and TRBJ2-3; D unresolved. Trimming took 5 bases from V and 1 from J, leaving 7 bases between them. Germline V CDR1 and CDR2: LGHNA, YSLEER. The CDR3 is 13 amino acids. The DNA of the CDR3 is TGCGCCAGCAGCAACCTAGGCACAGATACGCAGTATTTT. As protein: CASSNLGTDTQYF.

The rearrangement links TRBV5-1 to TRBJ1-6; TRBD1 agrees at 8 bases. CDR1 and CDR2 from the germline V gene are SGHRS and YFSETQ. The trim removed 2 bases at V and 7 bases at J, leaving 8 bases unmatched. The CDR3 runs to 16 residues. CDR3 DNA: TGCGCCAGCAGCTTCGTCCGGACAGGGATAAATTCACCCCTCCACTTT. This gives the protein CASSFVRTGINSPLHF.

The chain recombines TRBV9 with TRBJ2-1, with 14 bases that match TRBD2. The CDR3 contains 18 residues. Trimming cost V 3 bases and J 7 bases; bases outside gene matches: 12. CDR1 is SGDLS and CDR2 is YYNGEE in the germline V gene. CDR3 residues: CASSASGTSGRNWNEQFF. The CDR3 nucleotides read TGTGCCAGCAGCGCCTCGGGGACTAGCGGGAGAAATTGGAATGAGCAGTTCTTC.

V gene TRBV7-2 combines with J gene TRBJ1-5, with D unclear. This CDR3 region has 12 residues. V lost 1 base to trimming and J lost 15 bases, with 13 bases between them. Looked up from germline, CDR1 is SGHTA and CDR2 is FQGNSA. The CDR3 coding sequence is TGTGCCAGCAGCTTAGGGGAATCTGAGTCGCATTTT. This codes for CASSLGESESHF.

This sequence joins TRBV29-1 and TRBJ1-2, with 8 bases aligning to TRBD1. This CDR3 contains 13 residues. The ends lost 4 bases at V and 2 bases at J; junction bases unmatched: 3. Germline CDR1 reads SQVTM; CDR2 reads ANQGSEA. The CDR3 sequence: CSVVDRGNYGYTF. In nucleotides, the CDR3 is TGCAGCGTTGTTGACAGGGGAAACTATGGCTACACCTTC.

This chain uses TRBV27 with TRBJ2-7; D uncertain. V dropped 5 bases and J dropped 0 bases, with 17 bases sitting between them. This CDR3 spans 16 amino acids. CDR1 is MNHEY, CDR2 SMNVEV, per germline (reference sequence). The CDR3 DNA reads as TGTGCCAGCAGTCCTGAACGCCGCTGGAGCTCCTACGAGCAGTACTTC. Amino acid sequence: CASSPERRWSSYEQYF.

CDR3 DNA: TGTGCCAGCAGTCGACAGGGCGGGGAGACCCAGTACTTC. Encoded protein: CASSRQGGETQYF. The genes are TRBV6-1 and TRBJ2-5; 7 bases line up with TRBD1. Germline V lookup: CDR1 MNHNS, CDR2 SASEGT. Trimming removed 5 bases from V and 5 bases from J; junction bases left unmatched: 5. The CDR3 has 13 residues.

This chain uses TRBV7-3 with TRBJ2-3; D gene uncertain. Germline values: CDR1 SGHTA, CDR2 FQGTGA. The CDR3 covers 15 residues. Trimming took off 6 bases at V and 5 bases at J, with 18 bases between the two ends. Here the CDR3 DNA reads TGTGCCAGCAGTCCGGGCCTAGTGGGCATAGATACGCAGTATTTT. It is translated as CASSPGLVGIDTQYF.

This chain connects TRBV5-1 to TRBJ2-3, with D possibly being TRBD1 (6 bases). The CDR3 sequence is 16 residues long. V lost 3 bases and J lost 1, with 15 bases in between. Germline V gene lookup returns CDR1 SGHRS and CDR2 YFSETQ. The CDR3 region is CASSSDRLFGTDTQYF. The DNA for the CDR3 is TGCGCCAGCAGCTCCGACAGGCTCTTCGGCACAGATACGCAGTATTTT.

Only a few counts were recorded for this clone. The rearrangement joins TRBV6-5 to TRBJ1-2; no firm D call. V lost 8 bases, J lost 5 bases, and 9 bases lay in between. Germline CDR1 reads MNHEY; CDR2 reads SVGAGI. CDR3 size: 11 residues. CDR3 bases: TGTGCCAGCGGGCTGGGGTATGGCTACACCTTC. Its protein product is CASGLGYGYTF.